This T cell receptor beta chain was captured by sequencing in a study of blood T cell repertoires in COVID-19. TCRdb's table, derived via immunoSEQ multiplex PCR, lists solely in-frame clones and lacks some. The data show more than 200,000 clones, around 82% seen once. The CDR3 sequence is 13 residues long. Germline loops: CDR1 SQVTM, CDR2 ANQGSEA. Between the trimmed V and J ends, which lost 6 bases and 2 bases, there was a span of 12 bases. This TCR was recovered from a man aged 35 to 55 with active or convalescent COVID-19. The sequencing sample was made of peripheral blood. The chain combines TRBV29-1 with TRBJ2-3, with TRBD1 as a possible D gene (6 bases). CDR3 sequence: CSVTRDNTDTQYF. CDR3 sequence (DNA): TGCAGCGTGACCCGGGACAACACAGATACGCAGTATTTT.